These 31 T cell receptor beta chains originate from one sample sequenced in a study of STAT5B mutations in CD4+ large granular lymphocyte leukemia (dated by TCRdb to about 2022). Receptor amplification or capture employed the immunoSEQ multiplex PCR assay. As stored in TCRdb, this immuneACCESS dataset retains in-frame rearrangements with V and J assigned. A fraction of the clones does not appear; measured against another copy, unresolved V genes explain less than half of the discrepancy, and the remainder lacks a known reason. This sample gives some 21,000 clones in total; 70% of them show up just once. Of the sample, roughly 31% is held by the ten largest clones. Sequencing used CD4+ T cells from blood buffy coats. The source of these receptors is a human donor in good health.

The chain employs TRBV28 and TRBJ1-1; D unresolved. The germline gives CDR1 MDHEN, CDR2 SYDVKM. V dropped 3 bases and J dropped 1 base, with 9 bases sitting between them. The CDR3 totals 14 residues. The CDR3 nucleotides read TGTGCCAGCAGTTTTCCTATAGGGAACACTGAAGCTTTCTTT. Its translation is CASSFPIGNTEAFF.

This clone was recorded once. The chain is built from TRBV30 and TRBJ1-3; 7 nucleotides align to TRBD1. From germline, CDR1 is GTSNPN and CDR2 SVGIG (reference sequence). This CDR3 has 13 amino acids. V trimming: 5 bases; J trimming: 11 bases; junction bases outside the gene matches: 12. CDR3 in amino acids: CAWSSRGSGAIYF. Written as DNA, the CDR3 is TGTGCCTGGTCCTCCAGGGGGTCTGGCGCCATATATTTT.

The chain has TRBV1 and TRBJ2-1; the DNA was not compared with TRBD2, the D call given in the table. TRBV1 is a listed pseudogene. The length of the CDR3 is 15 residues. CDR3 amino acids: CTSSLTGGSYNEQFF. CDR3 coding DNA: TGCACCAGCAGCCTTACCGGGGGCTCCTACAATGAGCAGTTCTTC.

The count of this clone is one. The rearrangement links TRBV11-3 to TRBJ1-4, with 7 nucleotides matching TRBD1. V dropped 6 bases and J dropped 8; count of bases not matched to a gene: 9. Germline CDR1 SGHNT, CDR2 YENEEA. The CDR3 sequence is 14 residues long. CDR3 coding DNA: TGTGCCAGCAGACCTCAGGGGGGGAGAGAAAAACTGTTTTTT. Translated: CASRPQGGREKLFF.

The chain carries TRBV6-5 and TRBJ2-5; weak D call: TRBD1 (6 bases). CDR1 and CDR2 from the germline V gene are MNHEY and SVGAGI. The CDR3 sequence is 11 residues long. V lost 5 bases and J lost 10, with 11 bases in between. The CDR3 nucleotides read TGTGCCAGCAGTACAGGGTTGGGCCAGTACTTC. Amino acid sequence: CASSTGLGQYF.

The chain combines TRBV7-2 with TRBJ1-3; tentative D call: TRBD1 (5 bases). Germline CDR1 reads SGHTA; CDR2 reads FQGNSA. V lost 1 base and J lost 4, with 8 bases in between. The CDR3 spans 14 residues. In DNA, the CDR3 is TGTGCCAGCAGCTTAGAAGGGGTCGGAAACACCATATATTTT. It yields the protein CASSLEGVGNTIYF.

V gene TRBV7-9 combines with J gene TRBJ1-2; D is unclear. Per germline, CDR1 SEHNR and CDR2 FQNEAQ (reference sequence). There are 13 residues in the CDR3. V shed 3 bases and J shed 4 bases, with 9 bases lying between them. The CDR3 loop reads CASSFGTPYGYTF. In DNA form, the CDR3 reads TGTGCCAGCAGCTTTGGCACGCCCTATGGCTACACCTTC.

CDR3 DNA sequence: TGTGCCAGCAGCCGGGACAGAGGGTATGGCTACACCTTC. Amino acid sequence: CASSRDRGYGYTF. The rearrangement links TRBV5-6 to TRBJ1-2; 7 bases map to TRBD1. Germline CDR1 SGHDT, CDR2 YYEEEE. The CDR3 sequence is 13 residues long. Losses at the gene ends were 4 bases for V and 5 bases for J; bases not matched to a gene: 5.

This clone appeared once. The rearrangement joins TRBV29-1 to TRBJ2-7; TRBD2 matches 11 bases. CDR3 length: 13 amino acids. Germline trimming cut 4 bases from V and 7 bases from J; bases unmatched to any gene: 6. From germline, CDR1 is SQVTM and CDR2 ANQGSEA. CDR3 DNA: TGCAGCGTTGTTAGCGGGGGGGCTTTTGAGCAGTACTTC. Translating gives CSVVSGGAFEQYF.

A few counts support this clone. The CDR3 nucleotides read TGTGCCAGCAGCCTACCCACAGGGGCGGAACCCTACGAGCAGTACTTC. It is translated as CASSLPTGAEPYEQYF. J is TRBJ2-7 and V is TRBV7-2, with 7 bases lining up with TRBD1. This CDR3 spans 16 amino acids. With V trimmed by 5 bases and J by 2 bases, 12 bases remained unmatched. CDR1 and CDR2 from the germline V gene are SGHTA and FQGNSA.

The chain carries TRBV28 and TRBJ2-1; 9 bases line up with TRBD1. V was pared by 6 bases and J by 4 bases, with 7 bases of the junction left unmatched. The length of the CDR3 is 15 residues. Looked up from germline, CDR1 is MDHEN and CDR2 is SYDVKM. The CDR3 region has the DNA TGTGCCAGCAGACTAACAGGGGGCGCTTACAATGAGCAGTTCTTC. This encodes CASRLTGGAYNEQFF.

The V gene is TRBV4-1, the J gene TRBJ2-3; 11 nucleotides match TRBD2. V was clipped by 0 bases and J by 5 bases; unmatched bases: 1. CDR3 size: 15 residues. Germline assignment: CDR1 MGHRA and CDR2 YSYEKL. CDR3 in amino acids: CASSQDTSGGDTQYF. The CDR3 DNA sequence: TGCGCCAGCAGCCAAGATACTAGCGGGGGAGATACGCAGTATTTT.

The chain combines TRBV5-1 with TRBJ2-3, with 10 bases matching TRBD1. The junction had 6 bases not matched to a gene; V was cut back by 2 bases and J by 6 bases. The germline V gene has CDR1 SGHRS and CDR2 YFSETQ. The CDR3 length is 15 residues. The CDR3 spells CASSFSGTGVDTQYF. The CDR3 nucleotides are TGCGCCAGCAGCTTTTCCGGGACAGGGGTTGATACGCAGTATTTT.

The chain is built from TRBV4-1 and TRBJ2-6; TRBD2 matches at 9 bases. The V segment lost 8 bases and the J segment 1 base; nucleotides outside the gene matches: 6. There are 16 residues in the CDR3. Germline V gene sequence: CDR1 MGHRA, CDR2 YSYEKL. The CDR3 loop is CASRETSGSGANVLTF. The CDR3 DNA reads TGCGCCAGCCGTGAGACTAGCGGATCTGGGGCCAACGTCCTGACTTTC.

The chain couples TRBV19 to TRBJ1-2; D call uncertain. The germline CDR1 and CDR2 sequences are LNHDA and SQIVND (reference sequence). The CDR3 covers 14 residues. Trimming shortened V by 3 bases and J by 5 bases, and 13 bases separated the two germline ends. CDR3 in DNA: TGTGCCAGTAGTATGGATGGGTTAGAGTATGGCTACACCTTC. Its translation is CASSMDGLEYGYTF.

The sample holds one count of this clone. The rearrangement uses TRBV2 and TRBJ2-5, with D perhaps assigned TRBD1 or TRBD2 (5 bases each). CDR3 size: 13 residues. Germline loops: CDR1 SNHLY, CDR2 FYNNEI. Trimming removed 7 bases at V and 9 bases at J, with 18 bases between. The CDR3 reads CASTGGDFWAQYF. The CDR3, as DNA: TGTGCCAGCACTGGGGGTGACTTCTGGGCCCAGTACTTC. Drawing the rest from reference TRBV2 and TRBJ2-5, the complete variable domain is EPEVTQTPSHQVTQMGQEVILRCVPISNHLYFYWYRQILGQKVEFLVSFYNNEISEKSEIFDDQFSVERPDGSNFTLKIRSTKLEDSAMYFCASTGGDFWAQYFGPGTRLLVL.

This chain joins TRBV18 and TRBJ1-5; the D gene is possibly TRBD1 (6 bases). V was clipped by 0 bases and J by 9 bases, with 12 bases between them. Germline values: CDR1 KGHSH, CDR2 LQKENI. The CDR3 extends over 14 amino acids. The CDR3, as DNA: TGTGCCAGCTCACCACCCGGGGGGCCACGGCCCCAGCATTTT. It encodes CASSPPGGPRPQHF.

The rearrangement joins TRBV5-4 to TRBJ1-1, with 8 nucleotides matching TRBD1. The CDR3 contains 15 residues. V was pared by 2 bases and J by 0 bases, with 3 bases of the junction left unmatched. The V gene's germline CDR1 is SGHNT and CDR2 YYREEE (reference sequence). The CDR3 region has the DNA TGTGCCAGCAGCTTTGGGGACAGGATGAACACTGAAGCTTTCTTT. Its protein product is CASSFGDRMNTEAFF.

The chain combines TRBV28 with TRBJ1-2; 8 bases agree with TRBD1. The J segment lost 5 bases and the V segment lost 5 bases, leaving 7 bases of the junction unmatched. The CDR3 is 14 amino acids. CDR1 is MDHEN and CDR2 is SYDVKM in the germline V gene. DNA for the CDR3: TGTGCCAGCAGTCTACCGGGACAGGAGTATGGCTACACCTTC. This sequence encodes CASSLPGQEYGYTF.

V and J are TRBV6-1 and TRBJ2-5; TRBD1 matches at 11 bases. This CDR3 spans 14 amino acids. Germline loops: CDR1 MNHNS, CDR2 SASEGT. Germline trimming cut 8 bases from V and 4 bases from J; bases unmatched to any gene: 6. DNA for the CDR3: TGTGCCAGCCTGGACAGGGGGCTCGGAGAGACCCAGTACTTC. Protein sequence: CASLDRGLGETQYF.

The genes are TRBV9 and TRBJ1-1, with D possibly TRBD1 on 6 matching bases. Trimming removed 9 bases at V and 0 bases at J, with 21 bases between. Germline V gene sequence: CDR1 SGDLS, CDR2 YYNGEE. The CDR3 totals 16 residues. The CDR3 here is CATSTIGQIMNTEAFF. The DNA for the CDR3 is TGTGCCACCTCAACCATAGGACAGATCATGAACACTGAAGCTTTCTTT.

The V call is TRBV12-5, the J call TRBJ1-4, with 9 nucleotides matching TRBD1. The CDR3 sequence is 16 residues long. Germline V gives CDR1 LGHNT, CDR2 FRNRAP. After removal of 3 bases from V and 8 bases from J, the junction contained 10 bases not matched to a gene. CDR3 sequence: CASGLDRGRYREKLFF. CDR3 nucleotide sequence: TGTGCTAGTGGTTTAGACAGGGGGAGATACAGGGAAAAACTGTTTTTT.

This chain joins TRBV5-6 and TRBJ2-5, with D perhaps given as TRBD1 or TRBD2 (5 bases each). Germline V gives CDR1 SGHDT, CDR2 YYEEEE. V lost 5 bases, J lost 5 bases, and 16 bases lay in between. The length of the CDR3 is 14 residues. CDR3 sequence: CASRIQGVIETQYF. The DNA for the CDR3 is TGTGCCAGCAGGATTCAGGGAGTGATTGAGACCCAGTACTTC.

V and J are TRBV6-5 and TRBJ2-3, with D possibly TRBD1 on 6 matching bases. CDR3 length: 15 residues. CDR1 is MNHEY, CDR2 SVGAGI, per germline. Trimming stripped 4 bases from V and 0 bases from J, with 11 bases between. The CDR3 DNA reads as TGTGCCAGCAGTTCACAGGGTTTAAGCACAGATACGCAGTATTTT. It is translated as CASSSQGLSTDTQYF.

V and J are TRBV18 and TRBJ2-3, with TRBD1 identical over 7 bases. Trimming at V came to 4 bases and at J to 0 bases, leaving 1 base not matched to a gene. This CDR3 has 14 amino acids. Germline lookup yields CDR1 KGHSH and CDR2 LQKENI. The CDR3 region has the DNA TGTGCCAGCTCACTACAGGGGAGCACAGATACGCAGTATTTT. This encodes CASSLQGSTDTQYF.

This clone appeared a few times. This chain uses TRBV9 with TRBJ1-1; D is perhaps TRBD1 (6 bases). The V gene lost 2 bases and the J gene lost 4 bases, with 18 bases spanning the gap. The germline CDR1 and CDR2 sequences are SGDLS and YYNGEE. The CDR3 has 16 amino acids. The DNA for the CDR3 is TGTGCCAGCAGCGTGTTGGGTGGGGGGCCGATCACTGAAGCTTTCTTT. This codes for CASSVLGGGPITEAFF.

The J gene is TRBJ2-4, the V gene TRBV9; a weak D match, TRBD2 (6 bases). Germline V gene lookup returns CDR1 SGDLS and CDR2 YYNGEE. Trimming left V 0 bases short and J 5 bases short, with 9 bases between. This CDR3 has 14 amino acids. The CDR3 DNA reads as TGTGCCAGCAGCGTAGGGGGGGAGGAAAACATTCAGTACTTC. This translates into CASSVGGEENIQYF.

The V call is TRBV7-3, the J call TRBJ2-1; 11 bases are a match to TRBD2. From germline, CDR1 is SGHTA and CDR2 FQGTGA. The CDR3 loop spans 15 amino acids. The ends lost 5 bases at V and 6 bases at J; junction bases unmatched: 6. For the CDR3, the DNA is TGTGCCAGCAGCCTTAGCGGGAGGGCTGGCAATGAGCAGTTCTTC. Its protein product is CASSLSGRAGNEQFF.

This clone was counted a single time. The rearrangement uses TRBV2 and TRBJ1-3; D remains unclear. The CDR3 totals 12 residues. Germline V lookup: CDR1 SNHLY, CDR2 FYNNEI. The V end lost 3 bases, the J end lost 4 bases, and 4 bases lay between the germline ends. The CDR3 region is CASSDGGNTIYF. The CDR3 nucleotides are TGTGCCAGCAGTGATGGAGGAAACACCATATATTTT. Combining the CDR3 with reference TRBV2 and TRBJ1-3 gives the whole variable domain EPEVTQTPSHQVTQMGQEVILRCVPISNHLYFYWYRQILGQKVEFLVSFYNNEISEKSEIFDDQFSVERPDGSNFTLKIRSTKLEDSAMYFCASSDGGNTIYFGEGSWLTVV.

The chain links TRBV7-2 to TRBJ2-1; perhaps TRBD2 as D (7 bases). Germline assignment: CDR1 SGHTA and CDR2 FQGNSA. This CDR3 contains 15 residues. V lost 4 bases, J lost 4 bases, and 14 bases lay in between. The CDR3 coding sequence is TGTGCCAGCAGCTGGGGGGGGGCCGTTTACAATGAGCAGTTCTTC. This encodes CASSWGGAVYNEQFF.

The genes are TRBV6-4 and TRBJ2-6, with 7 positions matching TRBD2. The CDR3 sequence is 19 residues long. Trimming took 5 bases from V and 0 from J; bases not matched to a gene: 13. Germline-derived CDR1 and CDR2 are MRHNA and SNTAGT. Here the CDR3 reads CASSPLGLAVYSGANVLTF. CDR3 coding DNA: TGTGCCAGCAGTCCCCTGGGCCTAGCGGTATACTCTGGGGCCAACGTCCTGACTTTC.